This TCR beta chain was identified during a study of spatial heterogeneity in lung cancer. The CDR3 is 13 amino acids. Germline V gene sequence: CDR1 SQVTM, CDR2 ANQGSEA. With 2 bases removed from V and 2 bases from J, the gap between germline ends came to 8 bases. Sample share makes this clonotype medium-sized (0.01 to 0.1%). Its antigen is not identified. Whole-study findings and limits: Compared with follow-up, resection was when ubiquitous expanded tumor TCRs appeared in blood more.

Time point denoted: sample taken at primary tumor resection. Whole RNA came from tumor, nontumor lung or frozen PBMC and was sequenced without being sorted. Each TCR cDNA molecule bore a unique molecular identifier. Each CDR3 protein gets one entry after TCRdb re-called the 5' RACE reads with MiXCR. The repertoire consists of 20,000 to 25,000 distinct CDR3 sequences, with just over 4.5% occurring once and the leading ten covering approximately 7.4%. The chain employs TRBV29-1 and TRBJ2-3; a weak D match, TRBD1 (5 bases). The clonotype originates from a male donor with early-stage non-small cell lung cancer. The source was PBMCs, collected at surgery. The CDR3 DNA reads TGCAGCGTTGAACAGGGCTTCACAGATACGCAGTATTTT. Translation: CSVEQGFTDTQYF.